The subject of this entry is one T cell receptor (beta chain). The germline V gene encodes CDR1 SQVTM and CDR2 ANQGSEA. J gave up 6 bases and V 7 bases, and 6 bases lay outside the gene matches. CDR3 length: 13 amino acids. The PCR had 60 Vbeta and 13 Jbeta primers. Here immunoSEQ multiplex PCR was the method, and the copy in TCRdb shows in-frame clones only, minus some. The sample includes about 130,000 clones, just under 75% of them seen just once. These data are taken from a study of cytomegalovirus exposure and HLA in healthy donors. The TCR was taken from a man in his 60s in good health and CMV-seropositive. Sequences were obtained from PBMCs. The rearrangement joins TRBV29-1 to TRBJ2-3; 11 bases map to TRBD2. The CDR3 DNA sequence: TGCAGCGGTGTAGCGGGGGGGAGGGATACGCAGTATTTT. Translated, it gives CSGVAGGRDTQYF.